The present entry profiles one T cell receptor beta chain with its context. Generation of cDNA took place in eight separate reactions per sample. A 6-nucleotide sample barcode was carried by the UMIs, which template switching added. The authors ran two nested PCRs of about 17 and 10 cycles on TCRalpha and TCRbeta cDNA. With the 5' RACE reads reprocessed, TCRdb shows one record per CDR3 protein and no DNA. The repertoire shows about 210,000 distinct CDR3 sequences; the top ten hold roughly 1.5%. This sample is part of a study of monozygotic twins with inflammatory bowel disease. CDR1 is WNHNN and CDR2 is SYGVQD in the germline V gene (reference sequence). This CDR3 has 15 residues.

The sequenced material came from blood. V and J are TRBV10-1 and TRBJ2-1; TCRdb's D gene call, TRBD2, goes unchecked for lack of DNA. This clonotype originated in a human donor with ulcerative colitis or Crohn's disease, or a healthy co-twin of an affected twin (not recorded which). The CDR3 spells CASSDGGAGYNEQFF.